The clone carrying this T cell receptor beta chain occurred a few times. Produced via immunoSEQ multiplex PCR; TCRdb's table is partial and in-frame only. The sample has about 380,000 clones, 85% seen once. After removal of 6 bases from V and 0 bases from J, the junction contained 14 bases not matched to a gene. This CDR3 spans 17 amino acids. Germline CDR1 and CDR2: MNHEY and SMNVEV (reference sequence). The data originate from a study of blood T cell repertoires in COVID-19. Study summary: Samples representing acute and convalescent COVID-19 were sourced from the United States, Italy and Spain. From T cells, B-cell-depleted T cells, or PBMCs came the material, which was cDNA or gDNA.

This chain uses TRBV27 with TRBJ2-7; 7 bases map to TRBD1. This receptor was taken from a woman aged 18 to 35 with acute or convalescent COVID-19. Sequenced material: peripheral blood. CDR3 nucleotides: TGTGCCAGCAGATTACTCTCGACAGGGTTAAGCTCCTACGAGCAGTACTTC. It yields the protein CASRLLSTGLSSYEQYF.